A single sample is the source of the 7 T cell receptor beta chains below, sequenced in a study of T cell clones after liver transplantation. The table came from immunoSEQ multiplex PCR; TCRdb's copy has only in-frame clones and leaves some out. The table shows 70,000 to 80,000 clones, with roughly 90% occurring only once. This material consisted of CD4+ T cells from blood, taken before liver transplant. The receptors were sampled from a human donor who received a liver transplant.

The chain carries TRBV19 and TRBJ2-2, with TRBD2 identical over 10 bases. CDR1 LNHDA and CDR2 SQIVND come from the germline V gene (reference sequence). Trimming at V came to 2 bases and at J to 6 bases, leaving 18 bases not matched to a gene. This CDR3 has 20 amino acids. CDR3 in amino acids: CASSIRLAGASSRWAGELFF. The CDR3 DNA sequence: TGTGCCAGTAGTATACGTCTAGCGGGAGCCTCTTCCCGGTGGGCCGGGGAGCTGTTTTTT.

V gene TRBV11-2 combines with J gene TRBJ1-5, with D tentatively TRBD1 (5 bases). Trimming stripped 2 bases from V and 7 bases from J, with 9 bases between. Germline assignment: CDR1 SGHAT and CDR2 FQNNGV. CDR3 length equals 13 residues. CDR3 amino acids: CASSLTRDQPQHF. CDR3 DNA: TGTGCCAGCAGCTTAACCAGGGACCAGCCCCAGCATTTT. The entire variable domain, with the rest obtained from reference TRBV11-2 and TRBJ1-5, is as follows: EAGVAQSPRYKIIEKRQSVAFWCNPISGHATLYWYQQILGQGPKLLIQFQNNGVVDDSQLPKDRFSAERLKGVDSTLKIQPAKLEDSAVYLCASSLTRDQPQHFGDGTRLSIL.

This chain connects TRBV7-9 to TRBJ2-7; D is uncertain. Trimming removed 5 bases at V and 6 bases at J, with 20 bases between. The germline V gene has CDR1 SEHNR and CDR2 FQNEAQ (reference sequence). CDR3 length: 15 residues. CDR3 protein: CASSHQKSAAVEQYF. CDR3 bases: TGTGCCAGCAGCCACCAGAAATCGGCGGCGGTCGAGCAGTACTTC. Full variable domain (missing parts from reference TRBV7-9 and TRBJ2-7): DTGVSQNPRHKITKRGQNVTFRCDPISEHNRLYWYRQTLGQGPEFLTYFQNEAQLEKSRLLSDRFSAERPKGSFSTLEIQRTEQGDSAMYLCASSHQKSAAVEQYFGPGTRLTVT.

In its sample, this clone was seen once. The V call is TRBV28, the J call TRBJ2-5; 8 positions agree with TRBD1. The CDR3 covers 14 residues. Germline loops: CDR1 MDHEN, CDR2 SYDVKM. Losses at the gene ends were 4 bases for V and 5 bases for J; bases not matched to a gene: 6. CDR3 coding DNA: TGTGCCAGCAGTTCTCCAGGGGGCCGGGAGACCCAGTACTTC. Amino acids: CASSSPGGRETQYF.

The rearrangement uses TRBV5-1 and TRBJ2-7; the D gene is possibly TRBD2 (6 bases). CDR3 length: 15 residues. The germline V gene encodes CDR1 SGHRS and CDR2 YFSETQ. V lost 0 bases, J lost 3 bases, and 13 bases lay in between. The DNA for the CDR3 is TGCGCCAGCAGCTTGGTGCCAGGAGGGTTCTACGAGCAGTACTTC. Translation: CASSLVPGGFYEQYF.

V usage is TRBV11-3 and J usage is TRBJ2-1, with 9 positions matching TRBD2. Trimming removed 3 bases from V and 3 bases from J; junction bases left unmatched: 9. The CDR3 is 17 amino acids. Germline V gene sequence: CDR1 SGHNT, CDR2 YENEEA. The CDR3 reads CASSLYVSGSIYNEQFF. The CDR3 DNA follows: TGTGCCAGCAGCTTGTATGTTAGCGGGAGCATCTACAATGAGCAGTTCTTC.

This clone has a handful of counts. The CDR3 is CASSLGSGSGSYNEQFF. The CDR3 DNA follows: TGTGCCAGCAGCCTAGGGAGCGGGAGTGGGTCCTACAATGAGCAGTTCTTC. V is TRBV7-9 and J is TRBJ2-1, with 8 nucleotides matching TRBD2. The CDR3 is 17 residues long. Unmatched junction bases numbered 10, after V lost 5 bases and J lost 1 base. Germline loops: CDR1 SEHNR, CDR2 FQNEAQ (reference sequence).